Given below is one T cell receptor (beta chain) in context. This record comes from a study of blood T cell repertoires in COVID-19. Study context: PBMCs, B-cell-depleted T cells, or T cells were the source of the cDNA or gDNA that made up the material.

The trim removed 7 bases at V and 2 bases at J, leaving 15 bases unmatched. The length of the CDR3 is 17 residues. Germline V gene sequence: CDR1 LNHDA, CDR2 SQIVND (reference sequence). Sequencing used immunoSEQ multiplex PCR; TCRdb keeps in-frame clones, though not all of them. The sample lists under 250,000 clones; around 81% were seen once. This receptor was identified in a woman aged 55 to 70 with acute or convalescent COVID-19. This rearrangement joins TRBV19 to TRBJ1-1; 8 bases map to TRBD1. Sequenced material: peripheral blood. CDR3 residues: CASNTPGQAGLNTEAFF. The CDR3 DNA follows: TGTGCCAGTAATACACCGGGACAGGCGGGCCTTAACACTGAAGCTTTCTTT.